The 26 T cell receptor beta chains listed next were all sequenced from one sample in a study of PD-L1 blockade in urothelial cancer (dated by TCRdb to about 2017). Library preparation employed the immunoSEQ multiplex PCR assay. Here the immuneACCESS table is served through TCRdb, limited to in-frame sequences with V and J called. Missing clones are a known gap in these copies; in checked studies unresolved V genes cover under half, and the rest lacks a known reason. A total of roughly 100,000 clones appear in this sample, roughly 83% of them only once. Clones ranked in the top ten supply around 8% of the sample. Sample time point, as interpreted from the label and publication: peripheral blood 6 weeks after treatment start. Sequencing used PBMCs, obtained around atezolizumab (anti-PD-L1) treatment. The source of these receptors is a man aged 70 or older with urothelial cancer.

The chain uses TRBV19 and TRBJ2-1; 10 nucleotides align to TRBD2. V trimming: 5 bases; J trimming: 8 bases; junction bases outside the gene matches: 9. CDR1 LNHDA and CDR2 SQIVND come from the germline V gene (reference sequence). The CDR3 loop spans 15 amino acids. CDR3 residues: CASSPRASGSDEQFF. CDR3 nucleotides: TGTGCCAGTAGTCCCAGGGCTAGCGGGAGCGATGAGCAGTTCTTC.

The rearrangement links TRBV9 to TRBJ2-2, with 8 bases lining up with TRBD1. The germline V gene has CDR1 SGDLS and CDR2 YYNGEE. V lost 0 bases to trimming and J lost 6 bases; unmatched junction nucleotides: 7. CDR3 size: 16 residues. The CDR3 reads CASSVAPLQGAGELFF. The CDR3 DNA sequence: TGTGCCAGCAGCGTAGCCCCCTTACAGGGGGCCGGGGAGCTGTTTTTT.

The V gene is TRBV29-1, the J gene TRBJ2-5, with D perhaps TRBD1 (6 bases). CDR1 SQVTM and CDR2 ANQGSEA come from the germline V gene. V gave up 3 bases and J gave up 4 bases, with 12 bases separating them. The CDR3 has 13 amino acids. The CDR3 region has the DNA TGCAGCGTTGAGCAGGGGAGAGGAGAGACCCAGTACTTC. It encodes CSVEQGRGETQYF.

The chain combines TRBV27 with TRBJ2-5; D uncertain. V shed 5 bases and J shed 5 bases, with 15 bases lying between them. The germline V gene encodes CDR1 MNHEY and CDR2 SMNVEV (reference sequence). There are 14 residues in the CDR3. CDR3 loop: CASSPTRYGETQYF. CDR3 in DNA: TGTGCCAGCAGTCCCACCAGATACGGGGAGACCCAGTACTTC.

The CDR3 protein is CASSHRGQDEQFF. As DNA, the CDR3 is TGTGCCAGTAGCCACAGGGGGCAGGATGAGCAGTTCTTC. The chain carries TRBV19 and TRBJ2-1; 9 positions match TRBD1. The CDR3 runs to 13 residues. Germline trimming cut 6 bases from V and 8 bases from J; bases unmatched to any gene: 5. CDR1 is LNHDA, CDR2 SQIVND, per germline (reference sequence).

This chain uses TRBV18 with TRBJ1-1, with D perhaps TRBD1 (5 bases). Germline CDR1 is KGHSH and CDR2 is LQKENI. Trimming stripped 3 bases from V and 2 bases from J, with 19 bases between. This CDR3 contains 17 residues. CDR3 loop: CASSPTVPGLLNTEAFF. The CDR3 DNA follows: TGTGCCAGCTCACCGACCGTCCCGGGACTGCTCAACACTGAAGCTTTCTTT.

The V and J genes are TRBV9 and TRBJ2-1; D ambiguous. Germline lookup yields CDR1 SGDLS and CDR2 YYNGEE. Trimming removed 0 bases from V and 2 bases from J, with 9 bases in between. CDR3 length equals 15 residues. CDR3 amino acids: CASSVESSPYNEQFF. CDR3 sequence (DNA): TGTGCCAGCAGCGTAGAGAGTAGTCCCTACAATGAGCAGTTCTTC.

CDR3 residues: CASSPKSLGLRPQHF. For the CDR3, the DNA is TGCGCCAGCAGCCCTAAATCATTGGGGCTAAGGCCCCAGCATTTT. The chain couples TRBV5-1 to TRBJ1-5; tentative D call: TRBD1 (5 bases). The CDR3 is made up of 15 amino acids. V was trimmed by 4 bases and J by 9 bases, leaving 20 bases between them. Germline assignment: CDR1 SGHRS and CDR2 YFSETQ. The whole variable domain, remainder taken from reference TRBV5-1 and TRBJ1-5, is KAGVTQTPRYLIKTRGQQVTLSCSPISGHRSVSWYQQTPGQGLQFLFEYFSETQRNKGNFPGRFSGRQFSNSRSEMNVSTLELGDSALYLCASSPKSLGLRPQHFGDGTRLSIL.

The CDR3 reads CASSLAQLAGGRGVDTQYF. CDR3 DNA: TGTGCCAGCAGCTTAGCGCAGCTAGCGGGAGGGCGTGGGGTAGATACGCAGTATTTT. This rearrangement joins TRBV7-2 to TRBJ2-3; 12 bases fit TRBD2. J gave up 5 bases and V 0 bases, and 12 bases lay outside the gene matches. This CDR3 has 19 amino acids. The germline CDR1 and CDR2 sequences are SGHTA and FQGNSA.

V gene TRBV7-9 combines with J gene TRBJ1-1, with TRBD1 as a possible D gene (5 bases). The CDR3 has 15 residues. V was trimmed by 4 bases and J by 1 base, leaving 13 bases between them. The V gene's germline CDR1 is SEHNR and CDR2 FQNEAQ (reference sequence). DNA of the CDR3: TGTGCCAGCAGCTCAGGCACGACAGCGAACACTGAAGCTTTCTTT. It codes for CASSSGTTANTEAFF.

V is TRBV4-3 and J is TRBJ1-1; the match to TRBD1 covers 7 bases. The CDR3 totals 16 residues. Germline V gene sequence: CDR1 LGHNA, CDR2 YSLEER. The J segment lost 2 bases and the V segment lost 4 bases, leaving 10 bases of the junction unmatched. The CDR3 here is CASSPGPTGDNTEAFF. The CDR3 DNA reads TGCGCCAGCAGCCCTGGACCTACAGGGGACAACACTGAAGCTTTCTTT.

DNA of the CDR3: TGCGCCAGCAGCTTGGCCGAGACAGGGGGCAGAACAGATACGCAGTATTTT. Protein: CASSLAETGGRTDTQYF. The chain has TRBV5-1 and TRBJ2-3, with TRBD1 matching 10 bases. After removal of 0 bases from V and 3 bases from J, the junction contained 7 bases not matched to a gene. Germline assignment: CDR1 SGHRS and CDR2 YFSETQ. The CDR3 sequence is 17 residues long.

This clone turned up a few times. The CDR3 here is CASRPNPGTSDSYEQYF. CDR3 DNA sequence: TGTGCCAGCAGACCCAACCCCGGGACTAGCGATTCCTACGAGCAGTACTTC. The gene calls are TRBV28 and TRBJ2-7; 10 nucleotides agree with TRBD2. The germline V gene has CDR1 MDHEN and CDR2 SYDVKM. V dropped 6 bases and J dropped 1; count of bases not matched to a gene: 12. The CDR3 consists of 17 residues.

This clone was counted between two and nine times. The chain links TRBV4-1 to TRBJ1-6; TRBD1 is a possible D gene (6 bases). The germline V gene has CDR1 MGHRA and CDR2 YSYEKL. The CDR3 length is 16 residues. Trimming left V 4 bases short and J 4 bases short, with 14 bases between. As DNA, the CDR3 is TGCGCCAGCAGCCTCTCCGGACAGACTTATAATTCACCCCTCCACTTT. Translating gives CASSLSGQTYNSPLHF.

In this sample, this clone turned up a few times. V and J are TRBV11-3 and TRBJ2-3; D gene uncertain. From germline, CDR1 is SGHNT and CDR2 YENEEA. V lost 2 bases and J 1 base, leaving 4 bases between the germline ends. There are 13 residues in the CDR3. CDR3: CASSLYGTDTQYF. CDR3 coding DNA: TGTGCCAGCAGCTTATATGGCACAGATACGCAGTATTTT.

This chain links TRBV2 with TRBJ2-3; D perhaps matches TRBD2 (5 bases). The CDR3 extends over 15 amino acids. Trimming left V 4 bases short and J 2 bases short, with 13 bases between. Germline-derived CDR1 and CDR2 are SNHLY and FYNNEI. The CDR3 is CASSVIGLDTDTQYF. In DNA form, the CDR3 reads TGTGCCAGCAGTGTTATTGGACTCGACACAGATACGCAGTATTTT.

This clone was recorded once. The chain recombines TRBV18 with TRBJ2-7, with D possibly being TRBD2 (5 bases). The V gene lost 3 bases and the J gene lost 6 bases, with 12 bases spanning the gap. CDR3 size: 13 residues. Germline CDR1 reads KGHSH; CDR2 reads LQKENI. CDR3 loop: CASSPPGEGEQYF. The CDR3 bases are TGTGCCAGCTCACCCCCCGGGGAAGGCGAGCAGTACTTC.

The CDR3 sequence: CASSRNTEAFF. The CDR3 region has the DNA TGTGCCTCCTCGCGGAACACTGAAGCTTTCTTT. This chain connects TRBV30 to TRBJ1-1; D remains ambiguous. The V end was cut by 7 bases, the J end by 1 base, with 7 bases between. Per the germline V gene, CDR1 is GTSNPN and CDR2 is SVGIG (reference sequence). The CDR3 consists of 11 residues.

The chain combines TRBV6-5 with TRBJ1-2; D is undetermined. This CDR3 is built from 14 residues. CDR1 and CDR2 (germline): MNHEY, SVGAGI. The germline V and J ends were trimmed by 4 bases and 4 bases, with 13 bases remaining between them. The CDR3 reads CASSFSYRGYGYTF. The CDR3 nucleotides are TGTGCCAGCAGTTTCTCCTACCGCGGCTATGGCTACACCTTC.

The rearrangement uses TRBV18 and TRBJ1-1; a weak D match, TRBD1 (5 bases). CDR3 length: 16 residues. Germline V CDR1 and CDR2: KGHSH, LQKENI. The V and J ends lost 0 bases and 1 base respectively, with 12 bases between them. In DNA form, the CDR3 reads TGTGCCAGCTCACCACCTATGGGGGGGAGGAACACTGAAGCTTTCTTT. Translation: CASSPPMGGRNTEAFF.

The V and J genes are TRBV7-9 and TRBJ2-7; possibly TRBD1 for D (5 bases). The V gene's germline CDR1 is SEHNR and CDR2 FQNEAQ (reference sequence). This CDR3 has 16 amino acids. V was trimmed by 1 base and J by 0 bases, leaving 13 bases between them. The CDR3 region has the DNA TGTGCCAGCAGCTTAGTTCCAGGACATAGCTCCTACGAGCAGTACTTC. Translated: CASSLVPGHSSYEQYF.

The chain employs TRBV4-2 and TRBJ2-3; D perhaps matches TRBD1 (7 bases). From germline, CDR1 is LGHNA and CDR2 YNFKEQ. The germline V and J ends were trimmed by 4 bases and 1 base, with 21 bases remaining between them. This CDR3 is built from 18 residues. CDR3 sequence reads: CASSPNRGRGRGTDTQYF. The CDR3 bases are TGTGCCAGCAGCCCGAACAGGGGCCGGGGGCGCGGCACAGATACGCAGTATTTT.

The genes are TRBV5-1 and TRBJ2-1, with 10 bases lining up with TRBD2. This CDR3 has 16 amino acids. V lost 0 bases and J lost 4; bases outside the gene matches: 4. From germline, CDR1 is SGHRS and CDR2 YFSETQ. The CDR3 sequence is CASSLAPSGGYNEQFF. CDR3 bases: TGCGCCAGCAGCTTGGCGCCTAGCGGGGGTTACAATGAGCAGTTCTTC.

The V gene is TRBV5-8, the J gene TRBJ1-4, with D possibly matching TRBD1 (6 bases). Trimming cost V 4 bases and J 8 bases, with 18 bases left between them. Germline V lookup: CDR1 SGHTS, CDR2 YDEGEE. There are 15 residues in the CDR3. This chain's CDR3 is CASSQLDRLEEKLFF. The CDR3 coding sequence is TGTGCCAGCAGCCAACTCGACAGGTTGGAGGAAAAACTGTTTTTT.

The CDR3: CASKTGTLNTGELFF. The DNA for the CDR3 is TGTGCCAGTAAAACCGGGACACTAAACACCGGGGAGCTGTTTTTT. This chain uses TRBV19 with TRBJ2-2, with D maybe TRBD1 (6 bases). The V end was cut by 7 bases, the J end by 2 bases, with 14 bases between. Per germline, CDR1 LNHDA and CDR2 SQIVND (reference sequence). This CDR3 spans 15 amino acids.

The chain has TRBV5-1 and TRBJ2-3, with 8 bases fitting TRBD1. V lost 5 bases, J lost 2 bases, and 10 bases stayed unmatched. Germline CDR1 and CDR2: SGHRS and YFSETQ. The length of the CDR3 is 16 residues. This CDR3 reads CASRSEQGVITDTQYF. The CDR3 DNA sequence: TGCGCCAGCAGATCCGAACAGGGGGTCATCACAGATACGCAGTATTTT.